This T cell receptor beta chain was captured by sequencing in a study of cytomegalovirus exposure and HLA in healthy donors. PCR employed 60 Vbeta and 13 Jbeta primers. Sequencing was performed with immunoSEQ multiplex PCR; in TCRdb, only in-frame clones are kept and a portion is missing. Counted here are 90,000 to 100,000 clones, approximately 64% occurring once; the ten biggest clones make up around 5.6%. The CDR3 covers 17 residues. CDR1 is SGHRS and CDR2 is YFSETQ in the germline V gene. V shed 0 bases, J shed 2 bases, and the junction held 8 bases outside the gene matches. The chain combines TRBV5-1 with TRBJ1-5, with TRBD1 matching over 7 bases. The source material was PBMCs. The receptor was derived from a boy aged 5-17 years in good health and CMV-seropositive. The CDR3 DNA is TGCGCCAGCAGCTTGGGGGACAGCCCCTATGGCAATCAGCCCCAGCATTTT. This translates into CASSLGDSPYGNQPQHF.